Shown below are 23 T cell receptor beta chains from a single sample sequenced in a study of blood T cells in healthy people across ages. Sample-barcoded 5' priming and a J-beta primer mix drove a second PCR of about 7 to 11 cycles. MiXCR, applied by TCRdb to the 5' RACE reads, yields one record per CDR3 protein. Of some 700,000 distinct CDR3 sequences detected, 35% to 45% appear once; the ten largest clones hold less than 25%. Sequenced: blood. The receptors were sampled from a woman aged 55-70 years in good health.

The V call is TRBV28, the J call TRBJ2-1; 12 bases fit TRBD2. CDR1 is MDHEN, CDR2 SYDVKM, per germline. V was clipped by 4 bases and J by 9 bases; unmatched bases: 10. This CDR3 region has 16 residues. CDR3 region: CASSSRLAGALFEQFF. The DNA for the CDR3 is TGTGCCAGCAGTTCACGACTAGCGGGAGCCCTTTTTGAGCAGTTCTTC.

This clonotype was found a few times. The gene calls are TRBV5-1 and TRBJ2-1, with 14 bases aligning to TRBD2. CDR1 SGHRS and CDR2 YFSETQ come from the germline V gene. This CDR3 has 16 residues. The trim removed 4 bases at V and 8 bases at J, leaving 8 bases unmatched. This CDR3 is CASSAMTSGGADEQFF. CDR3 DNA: TGCGCCAGCAGCGCAATGACTAGCGGGGGGGCCGATGAGCAGTTCTTC.

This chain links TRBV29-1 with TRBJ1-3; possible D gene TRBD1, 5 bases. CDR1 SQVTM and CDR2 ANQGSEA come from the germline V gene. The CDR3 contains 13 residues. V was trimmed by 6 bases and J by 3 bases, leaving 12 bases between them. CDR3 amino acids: CSVGTIFGNTIYF. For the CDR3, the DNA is TGCAGCGTCGGGACTATCTTTGGAAACACCATATATTTT.

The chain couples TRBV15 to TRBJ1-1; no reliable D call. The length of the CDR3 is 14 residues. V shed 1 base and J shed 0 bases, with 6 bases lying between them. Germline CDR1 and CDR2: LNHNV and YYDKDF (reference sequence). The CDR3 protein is CATSRGPVNTEAFF. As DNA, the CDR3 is TGTGCCACCAGCAGAGGGCCGGTGAACACTGAAGCTTTCTTT.

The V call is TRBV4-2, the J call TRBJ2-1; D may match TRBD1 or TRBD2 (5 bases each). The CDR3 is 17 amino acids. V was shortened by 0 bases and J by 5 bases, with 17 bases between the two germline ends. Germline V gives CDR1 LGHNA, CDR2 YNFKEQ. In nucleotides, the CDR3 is TGTGCCAGCAGCCAAGATGGGGGACGAGCAGTAAACAATGAGCAGTTCTTC. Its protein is CASSQDGGRAVNNEQFF.

In nucleotides, the CDR3 is TGTGCCAGCAGTCTTCTTCTAGCCAGCACAGATACGCAGTATTTT. Its protein is CASSLLLASTDTQYF. The V and J genes are TRBV12-3 or TRBV12-4 and TRBJ2-3; D may be TRBD2 (5 bases). This CDR3 is 15 amino acids long. Trimming removed 5 bases at V and 0 bases at J, with 12 bases between.

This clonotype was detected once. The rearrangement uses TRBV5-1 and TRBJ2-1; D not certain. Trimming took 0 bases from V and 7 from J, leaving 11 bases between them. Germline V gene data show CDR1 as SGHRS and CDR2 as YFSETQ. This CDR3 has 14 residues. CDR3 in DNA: TGCGCCAGCAGCTTGGCCGATCCGGTAAATGAGCAGTTCTTC. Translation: CASSLADPVNEQFF.

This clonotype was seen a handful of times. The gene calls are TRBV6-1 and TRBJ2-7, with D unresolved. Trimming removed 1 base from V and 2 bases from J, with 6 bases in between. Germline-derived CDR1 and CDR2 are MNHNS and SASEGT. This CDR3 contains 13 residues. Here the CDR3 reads CASSEVETYEQYF. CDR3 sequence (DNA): TGTGCCAGCAGTGAAGTGGAGACCTACGAGCAGTACTTC.

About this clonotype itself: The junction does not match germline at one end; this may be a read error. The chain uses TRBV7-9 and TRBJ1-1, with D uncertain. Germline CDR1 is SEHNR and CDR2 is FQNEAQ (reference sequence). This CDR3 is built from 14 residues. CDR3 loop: CASRRTEMNTGAFF. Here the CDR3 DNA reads TGTGCCAGCAGAAGGACGGAAATGAACACTGGAGCTTTCTTT.

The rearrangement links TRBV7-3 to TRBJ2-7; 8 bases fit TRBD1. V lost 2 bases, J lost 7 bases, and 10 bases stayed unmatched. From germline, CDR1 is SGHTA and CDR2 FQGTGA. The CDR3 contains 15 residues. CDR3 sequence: CASSLVQTGENEQYF. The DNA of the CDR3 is TGTGCCAGCAGCTTAGTTCAGACAGGGGAAAATGAGCAGTACTTC.

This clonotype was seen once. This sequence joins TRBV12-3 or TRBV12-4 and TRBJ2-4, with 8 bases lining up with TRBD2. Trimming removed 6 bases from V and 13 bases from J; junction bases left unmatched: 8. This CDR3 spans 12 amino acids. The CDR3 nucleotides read TGTGCCAGCAGCCTTAGCGGGACTGAGCAGTACTTC. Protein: CASSLSGTEQYF.

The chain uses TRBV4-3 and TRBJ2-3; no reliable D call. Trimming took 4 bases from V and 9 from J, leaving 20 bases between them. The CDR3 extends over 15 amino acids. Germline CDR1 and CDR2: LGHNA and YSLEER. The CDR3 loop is CASSPSGSPAVTQYF. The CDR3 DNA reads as TGCGCCAGCAGCCCTTCGGGCTCCCCCGCCGTCACGCAGTATTTT.

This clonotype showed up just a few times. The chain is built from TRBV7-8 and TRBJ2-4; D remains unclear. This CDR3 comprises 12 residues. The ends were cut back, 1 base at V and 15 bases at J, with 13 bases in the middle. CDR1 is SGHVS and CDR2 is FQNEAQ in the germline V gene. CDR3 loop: CASSLEAHPPYF. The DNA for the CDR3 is TGTGCCAGCAGCTTAGAGGCACACCCCCCGTACTTC.

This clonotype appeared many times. CDR3 in DNA: TGTGCCACCAGCAGAGAATCTAGCGGGGCCTACGAGCAGTACTTC. Encoded protein: CATSRESSGAYEQYF. The chain joins TRBV15 to TRBJ2-7, with 9 bases lining up with TRBD2. J lost 2 bases, V lost 0 bases, and 2 bases had no gene match. CDR1 is LNHNV, CDR2 YYDKDF, per germline (reference sequence). The CDR3 runs 15 residues.

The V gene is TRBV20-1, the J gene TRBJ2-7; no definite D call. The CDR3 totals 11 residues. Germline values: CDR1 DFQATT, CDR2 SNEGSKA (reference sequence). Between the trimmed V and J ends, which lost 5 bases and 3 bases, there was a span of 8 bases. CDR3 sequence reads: CSAAVYYEQYF. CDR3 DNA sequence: TGCAGTGCTGCCGTTTACTACGAGCAGTACTTC.

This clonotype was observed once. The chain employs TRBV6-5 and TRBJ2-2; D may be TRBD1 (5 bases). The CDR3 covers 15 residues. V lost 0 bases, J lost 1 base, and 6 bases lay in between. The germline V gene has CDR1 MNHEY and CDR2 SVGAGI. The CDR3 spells CASSYSQGNTGELFF. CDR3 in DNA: TGTGCCAGCAGTTACTCGCAGGGGAACACCGGGGAGCTGTTTTTT.

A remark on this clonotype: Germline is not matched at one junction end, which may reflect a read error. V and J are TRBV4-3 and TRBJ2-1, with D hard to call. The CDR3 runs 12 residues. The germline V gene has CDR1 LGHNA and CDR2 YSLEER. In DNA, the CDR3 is TGCGCCGGCAGCCGGGTCAGGAATGAGCAGTTCTTC. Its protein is CAGSRVRNEQFF.

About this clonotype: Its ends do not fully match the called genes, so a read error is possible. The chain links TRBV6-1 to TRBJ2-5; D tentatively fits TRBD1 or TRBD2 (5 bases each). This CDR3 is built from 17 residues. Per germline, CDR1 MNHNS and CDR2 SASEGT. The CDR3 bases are TGTGCCAGCAGTGACGCTCAGGGAGTAGGGCGGCAAGAGACCCTGTACTTC. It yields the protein CASSDAQGVGRQETLYF.

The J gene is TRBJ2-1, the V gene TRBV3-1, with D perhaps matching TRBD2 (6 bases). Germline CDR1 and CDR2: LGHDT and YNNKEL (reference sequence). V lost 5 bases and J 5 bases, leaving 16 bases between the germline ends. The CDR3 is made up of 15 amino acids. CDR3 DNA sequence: TGTGCCAGCAGCTTAGGGAGGCAGGTGAACAATGAGCAGTTCTTC. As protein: CASSLGRQVNNEQFF.

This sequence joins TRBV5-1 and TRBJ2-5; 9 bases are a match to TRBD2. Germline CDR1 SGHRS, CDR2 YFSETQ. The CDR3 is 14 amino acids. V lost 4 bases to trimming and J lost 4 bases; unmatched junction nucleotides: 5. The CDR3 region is CASSARGGSETQYF. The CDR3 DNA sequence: TGCGCCAGCAGCGCGCGGGGGGGCTCAGAGACCCAGTACTTC.

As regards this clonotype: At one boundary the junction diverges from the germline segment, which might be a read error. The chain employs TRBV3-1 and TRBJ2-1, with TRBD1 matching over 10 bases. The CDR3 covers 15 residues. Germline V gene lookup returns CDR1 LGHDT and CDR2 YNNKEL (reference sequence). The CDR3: CDSSPGQGTVYEQFF. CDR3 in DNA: TGTGACAGCAGCCCGGGACAGGGGACCGTTTATGAGCAGTTCTTC.

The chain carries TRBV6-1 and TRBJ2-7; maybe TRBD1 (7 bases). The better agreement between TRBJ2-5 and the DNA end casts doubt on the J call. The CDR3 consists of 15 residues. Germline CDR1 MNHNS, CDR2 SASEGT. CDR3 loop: CASRGLRQGGETQYF. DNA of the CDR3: TGTGCCAGCAGGGGTCTGCGACAGGGAGGAGAGACCCAGTACTTC.

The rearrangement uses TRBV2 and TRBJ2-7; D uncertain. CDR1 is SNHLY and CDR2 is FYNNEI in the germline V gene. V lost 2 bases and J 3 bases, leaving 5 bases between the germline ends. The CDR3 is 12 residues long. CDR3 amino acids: CASSELLYEQYF. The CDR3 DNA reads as TGTGCCAGCAGTGAACTTCTCTACGAGCAGTACTTC.